The rows below give T cell receptor beta chains drawn from one sample of a study of blood T cell repertoires in COVID-19. Only in-frame clones appear in the TCRdb table, and some are missing; sequencing was by immunoSEQ multiplex PCR. The sample yields roughly 120,000 clones, approximately 80% seen once. Material for sequencing was peripheral blood. The receptors shown here come from a human donor in a cohort sampled during active COVID-19. The CDR3 runs from the conserved cysteine through the conserved F or W. A D gene is named only where the DNA matches it firmly. Size tells how often a clone was seen (once, few, many) or the class of an expanded clone, and some rows leave it out.

J	size	D	V	DNA	CDR3
TRBJ1-5	NA	TRBD1	TRBV12-5	TGTGCTAGTGGTTCCTGGTATGGACAGGGAAGCAATCAGCCCCAGCATTTT	CASGSWYGQGSNQPQHF
TRBJ1-2	NA	NA	TRBV25-1	TGTGCCAGCAGTCTCGGGACACACTATGGCTACACCTTC	CASSLGTHYGYTF
TRBJ1-6	few	TRBD1	TRBV5-6	TGTGCCAGCAGCTTCAGGGGGCAACATTCACCCCTCCACTTT	CASSFRGQHSPLHF
TRBJ2-7	NA	NA	TRBV28	TGTGCCAGCAGTTCTCAGGGGCCCTACGAGCAGTACTTC	CASSSQGPYEQYF
TRBJ1-3	NA	TRBD1	TRBV3-1/TRBV3-2	TGTGCCAGCAGCCAACGGACAGGGAGGGGTGGAAACACCATATATTTT	CASSQRTGRGGNTIYF
TRBJ1-3	NA	NA	TRBV4-1	TGCGCCAGCAGCCAAGACGCGCATACTGGAAACACCATATATTTT	CASSQDAHTGNTIYF
TRBJ2-1	NA	NA	TRBV27	TGTGCCAGCAGTTCCGGGGTATGGTACAATGAGCAGTTCTTC	CASSSGVWYNEQFF
TRBJ2-7	NA	NA	TRBV7-9	TGTGCCAGCAGCTTGGAGGGTTCGGTATACGAGCAGTACTTC	CASSLEGSVYEQYF
TRBJ1-5	NA	NA	TRBV4-1	TGCGCCAGCAGCCAACCAATCAGGGGTAGCAATCAGCCCCAGCATTTT	CASSQPIRGSNQPQHF
TRBJ1-2	NA	TRBD1	TRBV6-5	TGTGCCAGCACTAAAGACAGGGCCCTGGGCTACACCTTC	CASTKDRALGYTF
TRBJ1-1	NA	NA	TRBV6-1	TGTGCCAGCAGTGAAGCGGGAGGGGCGGAGAACAGTGAAGCTTTCTTT	CASSEAGGAENSEAFF
TRBJ1-5	NA	NA	TRBV15	TGTGCCACCAGCAGTGCCGGTAATAGCAATCAGCCCCAGCATTTT	CATSSAGNSNQPQHF
TRBJ1-5	NA	TRBD1	TRBV28	TGTGCCAGCAGTTTTGAGGGGGCAATGATCTTAGGCAATCAGCCCCAGCATTTT	CASSFEGAMILGNQPQHF
TRBJ2-5	NA	TRBD2	TRBV7-3	TGTGCCAGCAGCCTAGCGGGGTACCAAGAGACCCAGTACTTC	CASSLAGYQETQYF
TRBJ1-2	NA	TRBD1	TRBV2	TGTGCCAGCGGAGCGTGGGACAGGGGGGTCTATGGCTACACCTTC	CASGAWDRGVYGYTF
TRBJ2-7	NA	TRBD1	TRBV6-5	TGTGCCAGCAGTTCAAACTTGGGGGACAGGGGTTACGAGCAGTACTTC	CASSSNLGDRGYEQYF
TRBJ2-1	few	TRBD2	TRBV29-1	TGCAGCGGCGGTGGTGGGAGGGCCATCAATGAGCAGTTCTTC	CSGGGGRAINEQFF
TRBJ1-1	NA	NA	TRBV2	TGTGCCAGCAGTGGACAGGTGAACACTGAAGCTTTCTTT	CASSGQVNTEAFF
TRBJ2-7	NA	NA	TRBV27	TGTGCCAGCCGCCAGGGGTTCCAGCAGTACTTC	CASRQGFQQYF
TRBJ1-2	NA	TRBD1	TRBV28	TGTGCCAGCAGAGCGCCAGGGGGAGGATATGGCTACACCTTC	CASRAPGGGYGYTF